This record looks at one TCR beta chain sequence and its context. This entry is derived from a study of blood T cell repertoires in COVID-19. The assay was immunoSEQ multiplex PCR, and TCRdb's table has in-frame clones only and misses some. Counted here are roughly 180,000 clones, roughly 86% occurring once; the ten biggest clones make up almost 1%. Per the germline V gene, CDR1 is LNHNV and CDR2 is YYDKDF (reference sequence). V was clipped by 0 bases and J by 5 bases; unmatched bases: 3. The CDR3 is 15 amino acids. The sample comprised peripheral blood. This chain links TRBV15 with TRBJ1-4; 7 bases agree with TRBD1. This clonotype was sampled from a young man with acute or convalescent COVID-19. CDR3 coding DNA: TGTGCCACCAGCAGAGACGGCAGGGGGAATGAAAAACTGTTTTTT. Protein: CATSRDGRGNEKLFF.